Described below is a single TCR beta chain sequence and its context. In the same sample, other DNA sequences code for this CDR3. V trimming: 4 bases; J trimming: 1 base; junction bases outside the gene matches: 5. The germline CDR1 and CDR2 sequences are SGDLS and YYNGEE. The CDR3 loop spans 15 amino acids. This entry belongs to a study of blood T cell repertoires in COVID-19. Study-level background: Acute and convalescent COVID-19 specimens originated in the United States, Italy and Spain. Nucleic acid was either cDNA or gDNA, and it came from T cells, B-cell-depleted T cells, or PBMCs.

In the source study's methods: Researchers report that nucleated cell counts were estimated from reference gene primer amplification. Profiled with immunoSEQ multiplex PCR; TCRdb holds only in-frame clones, not every one. V, J and clone size are taken as reported in that table, and D and trimming were inferred from the DNA itself. The data show approximately 270,000 clones, approximately 80% seen once. The sequencing sample was made of peripheral blood. The rearrangement links TRBV9 to TRBJ1-3, with 7 bases matching TRBD1. The source is a man older than 75 with acute or convalescent COVID-19. The CDR3 nucleotides are TGTGCCAGCAGCCCAAGACAGGGATCTGGAAACACCATATATTTT. Its translation is CASSPRQGSGNTIYF.